A single sample is the source of the 17 T cell receptor beta chains below, sequenced in a study of shared clonotypes between healthy human individuals (TCRdb year 2020). The receptor library was made with the immunoSEQ multiplex PCR assay. In TCRdb, the immuneACCESS table is reduced to in-frame sequences with V and J assigned. These tables do not hold every clone; where another copy was compared, an unresolved V gene accounts for under half, and the others remain unexplained. The sample includes 2 million to 3 million clones, with more than 80% observed a single time. The ten largest account for about 0.13% of the sample. Specimen: naive CD4+ T cells sorted from blood. The cell subset or site label corresponds to: CD45RA+ positively selected. These receptors were collected from a man aged 18 to 29 in good health.

The chain carries TRBV11-2 and TRBJ2-3; no clear D gene. The V and J ends lost 1 base and 3 bases respectively, with 14 bases between them. Germline V gene sequence: CDR1 SGHAT, CDR2 FQNNGV. CDR3 length: 16 residues. The CDR3 loop is CASSLVGKPETDTQYF. The CDR3 bases are TGTGCCAGCAGCTTAGTCGGAAAACCCGAGACAGATACGCAGTATTTT.

Only a few counts were recorded for this clone. This chain uses TRBV2 with TRBJ1-6, with 10 nucleotides matching TRBD1. The CDR3 consists of 16 residues. Germline-derived CDR1 and CDR2 are SNHLY and FYNNEI. With V trimmed by 5 bases and J by 4 bases, 5 bases remained unmatched. The CDR3 sequence is CASSQGQGRYNSPLHF. CDR3 sequence (DNA): TGTGCCAGCAGTCAGGGACAGGGGCGGTATAATTCACCCCTCCACTTT.

This clone turned up a few times. The sample holds other DNA sequences that translate to the same CDR3. The DNA of the CDR3 is TGCAGTGCTAGCCGAGGGGCCGAGCAGTTCTTC. It yields the protein CSASRGAEQFF. V is TRBV20-1 and J is TRBJ2-1; either TRBD1 or TRBD2 may supply D (5 bases each). V was cut by 3 bases and J by 10 bases, with 10 bases left in between. The V gene's germline CDR1 is DFQATT and CDR2 SNEGSKA (reference sequence). This CDR3 comprises 11 residues.

The chain links TRBV29-1 to TRBJ2-1; the match to TRBD1 covers 11 bases. The CDR3 spans 18 residues. The germline CDR1 and CDR2 sequences are SQVTM and ANQGSEA. V lost 3 bases and J lost 8; bases outside the gene matches: 18. The CDR3 coding sequence is TGCAGCGTTGAGGTGGGGACAGGGGGTAGATTGGGGTTTGATGAGCAGTTCTTC. Protein sequence: CSVEVGTGGRLGFDEQFF.

The rearrangement links TRBV11-2 to TRBJ1-2; unclear D gene. Per germline, CDR1 SGHAT and CDR2 FQNNGV. The CDR3 contains 14 residues. The V end lost 4 bases, the J end lost 8 bases, and 17 bases lay between the germline ends. The chain's CDR3 is CASSSYRQGPGYTF. DNA for the CDR3: TGTGCCAGCAGCTCCTACCGACAAGGGCCCGGCTACACCTTC. Complete variable domain (other parts from reference TRBV11-2 and TRBJ1-2): EAGVAQSPRYKIIEKRQSVAFWCNPISGHATLYWYQQILGQGPKLLIQFQNNGVVDDSQLPKDRFSAERLKGVDSTLKIQPAKLEDSAVYLCASSSYRQGPGYTFGSGTRLTVV.

J is TRBJ1-2 and V is TRBV5-5; D ambiguous. V was cut by 4 bases and J by 6 bases, with 16 bases left in between. The CDR3 is made up of 14 amino acids. Germline CDR1 SGHKS, CDR2 YYEKEE (reference sequence). CDR3 bases: TGTGCCAGCAGCCATACCGAGATCGGGGATGGCTACACCTTC. This sequence encodes CASSHTEIGDGYTF.

This chain connects TRBV2 to TRBJ2-7; TRBD2 matches 12 bases. The CDR3 length is 13 residues. V shed 10 bases, J shed 4 bases, and the junction held 5 bases outside the gene matches. CDR1 and CDR2 from the germline V gene are SNHLY and FYNNEI. The CDR3 DNA reads as TGTGCCACCCGGACTAGCGGGGTTTACGAGCAGTACTTC. Protein sequence: CATRTSGVYEQYF.

The V call is TRBV28, the J call TRBJ2-4; either TRBD1 or TRBD2 may fit D (6 bases each). V was shortened by 7 bases and J by 3 bases, with 19 bases between the two germline ends. Germline lookup yields CDR1 MDHEN and CDR2 SYDVKM. The CDR3 extends over 16 amino acids. The CDR3: CASNPQGPGVKNIQYF. CDR3 nucleotides: TGTGCCAGCAACCCACAGGGTCCGGGGGTCAAAAACATTCAGTACTTC.

A remark on this clone: This specimen includes other DNA sequences encoding the same CDR3. V is TRBV5-1 and J is TRBJ2-3, with D perhaps given as TRBD1 or TRBD2 (5 bases each). Germline V gene sequence: CDR1 SGHRS, CDR2 YFSETQ. The V and J ends lost 4 bases and 0 bases respectively, with 9 bases between them. There are 14 residues in the CDR3. The CDR3 nucleotides are TGCGCCAGCAGCCCCCGGGACAGCACAGATACGCAGTATTTT. It codes for CASSPRDSTDTQYF. Looking up the rest from reference TRBV5-1 and TRBJ2-3 gives the full variable domain: KAGVTQTPRYLIKTRGQQVTLSCSPISGHRSVSWYQQTPGQGLQFLFEYFSETQRNKGNFPGRFSGRQFSNSRSEMNVSTLELGDSALYLCASSPRDSTDTQYFGPGTRLTVL.

The chain joins TRBV10-2 to TRBJ2-5; TRBD1 agrees at 10 bases. The V and J ends lost 10 bases and 3 bases, in that order; junction bases with no gene match: 11. Looked up from germline, CDR1 is WSHSY and CDR2 is SAAADI. The CDR3 is made up of 15 amino acids. The CDR3 is CATSFAGTGEETQYF. CDR3 in DNA: TGCGCCACCTCGTTCGCCGGGACAGGGGAAGAGACCCAGTACTTC.

V and J are TRBV6-5 and TRBJ2-2, with D hard to call. The CDR3 covers 14 residues. Germline V CDR1 and CDR2: MNHEY, SVGAGI. V gave up 7 bases and J gave up 0 bases, with 9 bases separating them. CDR3 nucleotides: TGTGCCAGCATTAAGACGGCGAACACCGGGGAGCTGTTTTTT. Translated: CASIKTANTGELFF.

This clone was detected a few times. This chain uses TRBV28 with TRBJ1-5, with D uncertain. There are 17 residues in the CDR3. Germline CDR1 reads MDHEN; CDR2 reads SYDVKM. The V gene lost 6 bases and the J gene lost 2 bases, with 20 bases spanning the gap. CDR3 sequence: CASSRRYYRGGNQPQHF. Here the CDR3 DNA reads TGTGCCAGCAGCCGAAGGTACTATCGGGGAGGCAATCAGCCCCAGCATTTT.

The chain uses TRBV5-1 and TRBJ2-4; TRBD2 matches 11 bases. Looked up from germline, CDR1 is SGHRS and CDR2 is YFSETQ. V was clipped by 4 bases and J by 6 bases; unmatched bases: 6. This CDR3 comprises 15 residues. Here the CDR3 reads CASSTSGTSGNIQYF. CDR3 bases: TGCGCCAGCAGCACCTCCGGGACTAGCGGAAACATTCAGTACTTC.

The chain links TRBV12-5 to TRBJ2-3; 7 positions match TRBD2. The CDR3 has 16 residues. CDR1 is LGHNT and CDR2 is FRNRAP in the germline V gene. The junction had 10 bases not matched to a gene; V was cut back by 5 bases and J by 2 bases. The CDR3 here is CASGLGQAGPTDTQYF. In DNA, the CDR3 is TGTGCTAGTGGTCTAGGGCAAGCGGGACCCACAGATACGCAGTATTTT.

V gene TRBV21-1 combines with J gene TRBJ1-3; the D call TRBD1 from the table was never checked on the DNA. TRBV21-1 corresponds to a pseudogene. The CDR3 is 18 amino acids. The CDR3 spells CASSNGTGYTWSGNTIYF. The DNA for the CDR3 is TGTGCCAGCAGCAACGGGACAGGGTATACTTGGTCTGGAAACACCATATATTTT.

The V gene is TRBV7-8, the J gene TRBJ2-7, with 7 nucleotides matching TRBD2. J gave up 3 bases and V 2 bases, and 13 bases lay outside the gene matches. The germline gives CDR1 SGHVS, CDR2 FQNEAQ. The CDR3 is made up of 17 amino acids. CDR3 in DNA: TGTGCCAGCAGCTTATCGGTCTCTAGCGGAGCGATCTACGAGCAGTACTTC. This encodes CASSLSVSSGAIYEQYF.

The chain carries TRBV25-1 and TRBJ2-7, with TRBD2 identical over 9 bases. The CDR3 consists of 15 residues. With 4 bases clipped from V and 5 bases from J, the junction kept 9 bases outside the gene matches. Germline V CDR1 and CDR2: MGHDK, SYGVNS. The CDR3 DNA reads TGTGCCAGCAGTGCTCTGGCGGGAGGGCCCGACGAGCAGTACTTC. This codes for CASSALAGGPDEQYF.